These 27 T cell receptor beta chains came from one sample sequenced in a study of T cell responses to AZD1222 COVID-19 vaccine. The method was immunoSEQ multiplex PCR; TCRdb's version includes in-frame clones alone and lacks a portion of them. The sample has tens of thousands of clones, around 90% seen once. The sample consisted of peripheral blood, taken on day 0 of MenACWY control vaccination. These receptors all stem from an adult in good health.

The J gene is TRBJ1-1, the V gene TRBV29-1; 10 bases match TRBD1. The CDR3 spans 13 residues. The V gene end was trimmed by 7 bases and the J gene end by 1 base; junction bases not matched to a gene: 3. Germline values: CDR1 SQVTM, CDR2 ANQGSEA. CDR3 sequence (DNA): TGCAGCGCGGGACAGGGGAGGAACACTGAAGCTTTCTTT. This codes for CSAGQGRNTEAFF.

CDR3: CASSVDMPGNTIYF. CDR3 nucleotides: TGTGCCAGCAGCGTTGATATGCCTGGAAACACCATATATTTT. The rearrangement uses TRBV9 and TRBJ1-3; no firm D call. CDR1 is SGDLS, CDR2 YYNGEE, per germline. This CDR3 is built from 14 residues. V was cut by 2 bases and J by 2 bases, with 8 bases left in between.

J is TRBJ1-6 and V is TRBV4-3, with D unresolved. With 0 bases removed from V and 7 bases from J, the gap between germline ends came to 10 bases. The CDR3 loop spans 15 amino acids. Looked up from germline, CDR1 is LGHNA and CDR2 is YSLEER. CDR3 protein: CASSQDVGWNSPLHF. In DNA, the CDR3 is TGCGCCAGCAGCCAAGACGTGGGGTGGAATTCACCCCTCCACTTT.

V usage is TRBV4-3 and J usage is TRBJ1-2; a possible D gene is TRBD1 (6 bases). CDR1 is LGHNA, CDR2 YSLEER, per germline. With 0 bases removed from V and 5 bases from J, the gap between germline ends came to 10 bases. There are 14 residues in the CDR3. In nucleotides, the CDR3 is TGCGCCAGCAGCCAAGACTATACAGGGTATGGCTACACCTTC. Translated: CASSQDYTGYGYTF.

This rearrangement joins TRBV20-1 to TRBJ1-6; D is unclear. Trimming removed 3 bases from V and 1 base from J, with 7 bases in between. This CDR3 spans 14 amino acids. Germline V lookup: CDR1 DFQATT, CDR2 SNEGSKA (reference sequence). The CDR3 coding sequence is TGCAGTGCTAGTAAACGATCCTATAATTCACCCCTCCACTTT. It codes for CSASKRSYNSPLHF.

The J gene is TRBJ2-6, the V gene TRBV4-1, with D possibly matching TRBD1 (5 bases). V shed 0 bases and J shed 2 bases, with 14 bases lying between them. CDR1 and CDR2 (germline): MGHRA, YSYEKL. This CDR3 contains 18 residues. The CDR3 here is CASSQETFQGTGANVLTF. The CDR3 DNA reads as TGCGCCAGCAGCCAAGAAACTTTTCAGGGAACTGGGGCCAACGTCCTGACTTTC.

V is TRBV6-5 and J is TRBJ2-2, with 7 bases that match TRBD2. V lost 4 bases, J lost 4 bases, and 6 bases stayed unmatched. Germline V gene lookup returns CDR1 MNHEY and CDR2 SVGAGI. There are 15 residues in the CDR3. In DNA form, the CDR3 reads TGTGCCAGCAGTTGGGGGGACTATGGCACCGGGGAGCTGTTTTTT. Protein: CASSWGDYGTGELFF.

The chain employs TRBV7-2 and TRBJ1-3; D uncertain. The CDR3 has 15 residues. CDR1 and CDR2 from the germline V gene are SGHTA and FQGNSA. The V and J ends lost 5 bases and 4 bases respectively, with 15 bases between them. In nucleotides, the CDR3 is TGTGCCAGCAGCCCCCGTAAGGGATCGGGAAACACCATATATTTT. Amino acid sequence: CASSPRKGSGNTIYF.

The rearrangement uses TRBV18 and TRBJ2-1, with D perhaps TRBD1 (6 bases). The CDR3 runs to 13 residues. CDR1 and CDR2 (germline): KGHSH, LQKENI. Trimming pared 4 bases from V and 8 bases from J, leaving 12 bases between. The CDR3 loop is CASSLNYRDEQFF. CDR3 coding DNA: TGTGCCAGCTCACTCAACTACAGGGATGAGCAGTTCTTC.

V usage is TRBV6-5 and J usage is TRBJ1-1; D may be TRBD1 (6 bases). Trimming removed 2 bases from V and 4 bases from J, with 17 bases in between. Germline V CDR1 and CDR2: MNHEY, SVGAGI. There are 16 residues in the CDR3. The CDR3 is CASSYTHGQLPTEAFF. In nucleotides, the CDR3 is TGTGCCAGCAGTTACACTCACGGACAGCTGCCCACTGAAGCTTTCTTT.

The chain combines TRBV19 with TRBJ2-1; the D gene is possibly TRBD2 (5 bases). Per germline, CDR1 LNHDA and CDR2 SQIVND (reference sequence). The V and J ends lost 7 bases and 3 bases respectively, with 7 bases between them. The CDR3 consists of 12 residues. CDR3 nucleotide sequence: TGTGCCAGTACCGGGGTCTACAATGAGCAGTTCTTC. Protein product: CASTGVYNEQFF. The full variable domain, in which reference TRBV19 and TRBJ2-1 provide the parts outside the CDR3, is DGGITQSPKYLFRKEGQNVTLSCEQNLNHDAMYWYRQDPGQGLRLIYYSQIVNDFQKGDIAEGYSVSREKKESFPLTVTSAQKNPTAFYLCASTGVYNEQFFGPGTRLTVL.

This clone was detected only a few times. The rearrangement joins TRBV4-3 to TRBJ1-4; no firm D call. Germline CDR1 and CDR2: LGHNA and YSLEER. This CDR3 is built from 16 residues. Between the trimmed V and J ends, which lost 0 bases and 4 bases, there was a span of 12 bases. The DNA for the CDR3 is TGCGCCAGCAGCCAAGATGGGAGGAATAGTAATGAAAAACTGTTTTTT. Translation: CASSQDGRNSNEKLFF.

This clone was seen just once. The J gene is TRBJ2-7, the V gene TRBV9, with D tentatively TRBD1 or TRBD2 (6 bases each). The CDR3 has 14 amino acids. V was shortened by 4 bases and J by 4 bases, with 15 bases between the two germline ends. CDR1 and CDR2 (germline): SGDLS, YYNGEE. The CDR3 protein is CASSPGGGGYEQYF. CDR3 sequence (DNA): TGTGCCAGCAGCCCCGGCGGAGGGGGGTACGAGCAGTACTTC.

The rearrangement joins TRBV6-5 to TRBJ2-7, with D perhaps matching TRBD1 (5 bases). Germline CDR1 is MNHEY and CDR2 is SVGAGI. CDR3 size: 14 residues. Trimming left V 6 bases short and J 0 bases short, with 12 bases between. The CDR3 here is CASSLRTSSYEQYF. CDR3 in DNA: TGTGCCAGCAGCCTTCGGACAAGCTCCTACGAGCAGTACTTC.

The J gene is TRBJ1-5, the V gene TRBV18; no firm D call. The V end lost 3 bases, the J end lost 5 bases, and 8 bases lay between the germline ends. Germline values: CDR1 KGHSH, CDR2 LQKENI. The CDR3 has 13 residues. CDR3 nucleotide sequence: TGTGCCAGCTCACCCGCCTTAGATCAGCCCCAGCATTTT. It encodes CASSPALDQPQHF.

The V and J genes are TRBV5-8 and TRBJ1-6; perhaps TRBD1 as D (6 bases). Germline CDR1 and CDR2: SGHTS and YDEGEE. The CDR3 has 15 amino acids. The V and J ends lost 6 bases and 7 bases respectively, with 17 bases between them. The CDR3 nucleotides read TGTGCCAGCATTGGGATGGCAGGGGCCAATTCACCCCTCCACTTT. Translation: CASIGMAGANSPLHF. Full variable domain (outside the CDR3, taken from reference TRBV5-8 and TRBJ1-6): EAGVTQSPTHLIKTRGQQATLRCSPISGHTSVYWYQQALGLGLQFLLWYDEGEERNRGNFPPRFSGRQFPNYSSELNVNALELEDSALYLCASIGMAGANSPLHFGNGTRLTVT.

This clone was observed once. The chain employs TRBV11-3 and TRBJ2-1; 8 bases fit TRBD2. Trimming removed 4 bases from V and 1 base from J; junction bases left unmatched: 3. This CDR3 has 15 amino acids. Germline lookup yields CDR1 SGHNT and CDR2 YENEEA. For the CDR3, the DNA is TGTGCCAGCAGCTCTGAGCGGGGGTCCTACAATGAGCAGTTCTTC. Protein product: CASSSERGSYNEQFF.

This chain joins TRBV19 and TRBJ1-1; 9 bases match TRBD1. Germline CDR1 and CDR2: LNHDA and SQIVND (reference sequence). The CDR3 totals 14 residues. V lost 5 bases to trimming and J lost 5 bases; unmatched junction nucleotides: 6. CDR3 sequence reads: CASSVGQGWTEAFF. The CDR3 bases are TGTGCCAGTAGTGTGGGACAGGGCTGGACTGAAGCTTTCTTT.

This clone showed up just a few times. This chain links TRBV19 with TRBJ1-2; the match to TRBD1 covers 7 bases. From germline, CDR1 is LNHDA and CDR2 SQIVND (reference sequence). This CDR3 is 13 amino acids long. V was clipped by 2 bases and J by 5 bases; unmatched bases: 2. CDR3: CASSITTGYGYTF. CDR3 DNA: TGTGCCAGTAGTATAACGACAGGGTATGGCTACACCTTC.

V gene TRBV3-1 (or the pseudogene TRBV3-2) combines with J gene TRBJ1-1; possibly TRBD1 for D (5 bases). V was cut by 4 bases and J by 2 bases, with 14 bases left in between. Germline CDR1 is LGHDT and CDR2 is YNNKEL (reference sequence). The CDR3 contains 15 residues. The CDR3 protein is CASSLIPTGNTEAFF. CDR3 in DNA: TGTGCCAGCAGCCTCATCCCAACAGGCAACACTGAAGCTTTCTTT.

The rearrangement uses TRBV6-5 and TRBJ1-1; the match to TRBD1 covers 11 bases. V shed 0 bases and J 10 bases; nucleotides not matched to a gene: 1. The CDR3 totals 13 residues. From germline, CDR1 is MNHEY and CDR2 SVGAGI. CDR3 coding DNA: TGTGCCAGCAGTTACTCTGGGACAGGGGGAGCTTTCTTT. Translating it yields CASSYSGTGGAFF.

The V and J genes are TRBV5-5 and TRBJ1-2, with no clear D. V was shortened by 3 bases and J by 2 bases, with 8 bases between the two germline ends. The length of the CDR3 is 13 residues. CDR1 is SGHKS, CDR2 YYEKEE, per germline (reference sequence). In nucleotides, the CDR3 is TGTGCCAGCAGCTACGGACGGAACTATGGCTACACCTTC. Encoded protein: CASSYGRNYGYTF.

The chain links TRBV7-2 to TRBJ2-1; the match to TRBD2 covers 10 bases. The CDR3 runs to 15 residues. V was pared by 5 bases and J by 6 bases, with 7 bases of the junction left unmatched. CDR1 SGHTA and CDR2 FQGNSA come from the germline V gene. This chain's CDR3 is CASSILAGGTNEQFF. The CDR3 DNA reads TGTGCCAGCAGCATCTTAGCGGGGGGCACCAATGAGCAGTTCTTC.

The V call is TRBV24-1, the J call TRBJ2-4; D is unresolved. Trimming took off 9 bases at V and 0 bases at J, with 14 bases between the two ends. This CDR3 comprises 15 residues. Germline CDR1 KGHDR, CDR2 SFDVKD. CDR3 sequence: CATGNDTVAKNIQYF. The CDR3 DNA reads as TGTGCCACCGGAAACGACACGGTAGCCAAAAACATTCAGTACTTC.

The chain carries TRBV6-2 or TRBV6-3 and TRBJ2-3; possible D gene TRBD2, 5 bases. The V end lost 6 bases, the J end lost 2 bases, and 12 bases lay between the germline ends. CDR1 and CDR2 from the germline V gene are MNHEY and SVGEGT. There are 14 residues in the CDR3. The CDR3 spells CASSHSGYTDTQYF. CDR3 sequence (DNA): TGTGCCAGCAGCCACAGCGGTTACACAGATACGCAGTATTTT.

J is TRBJ2-3 and V is TRBV7-2; a weak D match, TRBD2 (5 bases). CDR1 and CDR2 from the germline V gene are SGHTA and FQGNSA. The CDR3 is 14 residues long. V lost 3 bases and J lost 5, with 12 bases in between. The CDR3 here is CASSLSREGDTQYF. The CDR3 nucleotides are TGTGCCAGCAGCTTGTCCCGAGAGGGAGATACGCAGTATTTT.

The genes are TRBV24-1 and TRBJ2-1; possible D gene TRBD2, 5 bases. Germline CDR1 KGHDR, CDR2 SFDVKD. The CDR3 runs to 13 residues. V was trimmed by 5 bases and J by 6 bases, leaving 10 bases between them. CDR3 nucleotides: TGTGCCACCAGTGGACCCGAGGGCAATGAGCAGTTCTTC. Amino acids: CATSGPEGNEQFF.